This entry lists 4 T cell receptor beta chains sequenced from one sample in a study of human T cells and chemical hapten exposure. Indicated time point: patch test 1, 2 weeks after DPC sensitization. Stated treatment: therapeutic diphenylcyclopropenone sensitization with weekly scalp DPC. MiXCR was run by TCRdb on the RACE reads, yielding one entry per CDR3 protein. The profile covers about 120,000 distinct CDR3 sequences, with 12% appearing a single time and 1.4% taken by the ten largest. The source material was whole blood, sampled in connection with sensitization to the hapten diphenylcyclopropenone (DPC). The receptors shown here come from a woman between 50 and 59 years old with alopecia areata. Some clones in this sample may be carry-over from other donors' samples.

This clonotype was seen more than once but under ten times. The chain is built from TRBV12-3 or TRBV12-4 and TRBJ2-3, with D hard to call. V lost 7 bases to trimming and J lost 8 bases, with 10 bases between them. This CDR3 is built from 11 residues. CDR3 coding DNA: TGTGCCAGCACCTCTCGTGGTACGCAGTATTTT. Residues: CASTSRGTQYF.

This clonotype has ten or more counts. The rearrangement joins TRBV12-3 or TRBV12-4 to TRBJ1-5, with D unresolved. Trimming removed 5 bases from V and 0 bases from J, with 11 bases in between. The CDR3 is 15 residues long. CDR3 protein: CASSTGFTSNQPQHF. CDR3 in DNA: TGTGCCAGCAGTACGGGGTTCACTAGCAATCAGCCCCAGCATTTT.

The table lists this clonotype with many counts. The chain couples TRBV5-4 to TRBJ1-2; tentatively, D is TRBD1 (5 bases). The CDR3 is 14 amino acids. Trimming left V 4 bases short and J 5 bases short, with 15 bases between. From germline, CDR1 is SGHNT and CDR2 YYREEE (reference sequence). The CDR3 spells CASSITQGPYGYTF. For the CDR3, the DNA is TGTGCCAGCAGCATAACCCAGGGACCTTATGGCTACACCTTC.

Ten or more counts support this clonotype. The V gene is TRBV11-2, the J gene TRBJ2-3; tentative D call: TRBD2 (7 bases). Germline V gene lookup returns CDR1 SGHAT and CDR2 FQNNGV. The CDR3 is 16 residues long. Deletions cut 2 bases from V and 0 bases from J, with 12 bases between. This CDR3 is CASSLRGAASTDTQYF. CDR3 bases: TGTGCCAGCAGCTTACGGGGGGCGGCGAGCACAGATACGCAGTATTTT.